The present TCR beta chain was sequenced within a study of blood T cell repertoires in COVID-19. Study as a whole: Acute and convalescent COVID-19 samples came from the United States, Italy and Spain. Sources were T cells, B-cell-depleted T cells, or PBMCs; the material itself was cDNA or gDNA.

Trimming took off 5 bases at V and 4 bases at J, with 17 bases between the two ends. This CDR3 has 15 residues. Germline V CDR1 and CDR2: LNHDA, SQIVND (reference sequence). Original data processing: Researchers report that nucleated cell counts were estimated from reference gene primer amplification. TCRdb keeps only in-frame clones here, not all; method: immunoSEQ multiplex PCR. The DNA was the basis for D and trimming; V, J and clone size are from that table. The sample shows about 69,000 clones, around 91% of them seen only once. The sequenced sample was peripheral blood. The receptor comes from a man in his fifties or sixties with acute or convalescent COVID-19. The rearrangement joins TRBV19 to TRBJ1-2; no definite D call. CDR3 in amino acids: CASSSRLFTSYGYTF. In nucleotides, the CDR3 is TGTGCCAGTAGTTCAAGACTCTTCACCTCCTATGGCTACACCTTC.